Reported below is one T cell receptor beta chain. This clone has just one count. What this receptor recognizes is not known. No base-level quality is on record; no much larger clone is a single base apart. This entry belongs to a study of blood T cell repertoires in COVID-19 (dated by TCRdb to the early 2020s). With regard to the full study: Samples covering the acute and convalescent phases of COVID-19 were provided by collaborators in the United States, Italy and Spain. The material from the prospective study consisted of cDNA or gDNA derived from T cells, B-cell-depleted T cells, or PBMCs. The dataset comprised deeply sampled blood TCRbeta repertoires from subjects exposed to, actively infected with, or recovered from COVID-19. The repertoires were made available in a free public database intended to serve as a resource for research on the immune response to SARS-CoV-2. Samples were obtained from the ongoing ImmuneRACE study (first 160 participants) and from some 1,300 subjects provided by 6 global collaborators. Sample metadata almost always included a de-identified subject ID, COVID-19 status, age in years and sex. HLA class I and class II types, where available, came from metadata supplied by the sample provider rather than from assay-based typing. Here is what the overall study found, with its caveats: How much clinical and demographic metadata was included differed by source and by participant, and the metadata was provided uncurated.

CDR1 LGHNA and CDR2 YNFKEQ are derived from the germline V gene. Including cysteine and phenylalanine, the CDR3 has 17 amino acids. Only the CDR3 DNA stays, 51 bases, in frame from base 1. V is cut back by 4 bases and J by 5 bases, with 14 bases in the junction unmatched. Samples from volunteer blood donors who had recovered from COVID-19 were contributed by a second Seattle source. Collaborating institutions collected whole blood in K2EDTA tubes following their own protocols. For TCRbeta analysis, collaborators shipped samples in one of three forms: frozen whole blood, isolated PBMCs, or DNA extracted from either of those sample types. TCRbeta CDR3 regions were amplified from genomic DNA using the immunoSEQ Assay, a bias-controlled multiplex PCR. As for the authors' bioinformatics: The number of nucleated cells in each sample was estimated from the amplification of reference gene primers within the assay. To quantify the absolute abundance of each unique TCRbeta CDR3 rearrangement, sequence reads were collapsed and filtered. Productive Simpson clonality was computed per sample as the square root of Simpson's diversity index over productive rearrangements. Drawn from immuneACCESS, this table holds only the in-frame rearrangements with V and J called that TCRdb kept. Clones are partly lost; checked studies trace under half to an unresolved V gene and leave the rest unexplained. V and J calls and clone size come straight from that table; D and trimming were deduced from the DNA. The sample table shows about 240,000 clones, and approximately 86% are seen once. 6% to 9% of the sample lies in the top ten.

The TCR comes from a man in his 60s who had recovered from COVID-19. The chain is encoded by TRBV4-2 joined to TRBJ1-2; TRBD1 agrees with 9 junctional bases. The sequenced sample was peripheral blood. The DNA sequence is TGTGCCAGCAGCCGAGATTGGACAGGGGATTCCGGATATGGCTACACCTTC. The translation is CASSRDWTGDSGYGYTF.